These 28 T cell receptor beta chains were all obtained from the same sample, sequenced in a study of blood T cell repertoires in COVID-19. Sequenced by immunoSEQ multiplex PCR; TCRdb stores in-frame clones only, minus some. The sample has 200,000 to 300,000 clones; approximately 86% are singletons. The sequenced material came from peripheral blood. These receptors originate from a young man with active or convalescent COVID-19.

The V call is TRBV4-3, the J call TRBJ1-4; TRBD1 is a possible D gene (6 bases). V was cut by 3 bases and J by 3 bases, with 14 bases left in between. The germline CDR1 and CDR2 sequences are LGHNA and YSLEER. The CDR3 extends over 16 amino acids. The CDR3 nucleotides read TGCGCCAGCAGCCAGGACACAGGGTACGCTAATGAAAAACTGTTTTTT. Translating gives CASSQDTGYANEKLFF.

The chain couples TRBV12-5 to TRBJ1-1; no reliable D call. V lost 2 bases, J lost 1 base, and 14 bases lay in between. Germline V lookup: CDR1 LGHNT, CDR2 FRNRAP. The CDR3 runs 16 residues. CDR3 region: CASGLPSELSNTEAFF. In DNA, the CDR3 is TGTGCTAGTGGTTTGCCCTCGGAGCTCTCGAACACTGAAGCTTTCTTT.

The V gene is TRBV5-6, the J gene TRBJ2-3, with 11 bases matching TRBD2. With V trimmed by 3 bases and J by 2 bases, 11 bases remained unmatched. CDR3 size: 18 residues. Looked up from germline, CDR1 is SGHDT and CDR2 is YYEEEE. The CDR3 DNA reads TGTGCCAGCAGCTCCCGGGTTCTAGCGGGGGGTTCCACAGATACGCAGTATTTT. It encodes CASSSRVLAGGSTDTQYF.

V is TRBV5-6 and J is TRBJ1-2, with D perhaps TRBD1 (6 bases). The CDR3 runs to 13 residues. Deletions cut 4 bases from V and 4 bases from J, with 11 bases between. CDR1 and CDR2 (germline): SGHDT, YYEEEE. The CDR3 loop reads CASSKDSLYGYTF. The DNA of the CDR3 is TGTGCCAGCAGCAAGGACAGCCTCTATGGCTACACCTTC.

This clone was seen just once. The chain has TRBV19 and TRBJ1-3; D not resolved. Trimming left V 3 bases short and J 0 bases short, with 6 bases between. The CDR3 is 14 residues long. From germline, CDR1 is LNHDA and CDR2 SQIVND (reference sequence). CDR3 DNA: TGTGCCAGTAGTATTGAGGACTCTGGAAACACCATATATTTT. It yields the protein CASSIEDSGNTIYF.

The chain uses TRBV3-1 (or the pseudogene TRBV3-2) and TRBJ1-6; D not certain. Trimming stripped 2 bases from V and 0 bases from J, with 5 bases between. Germline-derived CDR1 and CDR2 are LGHDT and YNNKEL (reference sequence). The CDR3 runs 15 residues. This CDR3 is CASSQRSSYNSPLHF. The CDR3 nucleotides are TGTGCCAGCAGCCAACGGAGCTCCTATAATTCACCCCTCCACTTT.

V gene TRBV11-2 combines with J gene TRBJ2-1; 7 bases agree with TRBD1. The CDR3 has 16 amino acids. After removal of 1 base from V and 9 bases from J, the junction contained 12 bases not matched to a gene. In germline, CDR1 is SGHAT, CDR2 FQNNGV. The CDR3 reads CASSLAGGATGSEQFF. CDR3 DNA: TGTGCCAGCAGCTTAGCGGGTGGCGCGACAGGGAGTGAGCAGTTCTTC.

The V and J genes are TRBV27 and TRBJ1-2; 8 nucleotides agree with TRBD1. V was pared by 3 bases and J by 8 bases, with 8 bases of the junction left unmatched. Germline V gene lookup returns CDR1 MNHEY and CDR2 SMNVEV (reference sequence). The CDR3 covers 14 residues. The CDR3 protein is CASSFGQGFLGYTF. DNA for the CDR3: TGTGCCAGCAGTTTCGGACAGGGCTTTCTAGGCTACACCTTC.

This clone was observed once. The genes are TRBV7-6 and TRBJ2-2, with 8 positions matching TRBD2. The CDR3 spans 17 residues. CDR1 is SGHVS, CDR2 FNYEAQ, per germline. J was trimmed by 4 bases and V by 1 base; bases with no gene match: 8. CDR3 sequence: CASSLGATSDPTGELFF. DNA of the CDR3: TGTGCCAGCAGCTTAGGGGCGACTAGCGACCCCACCGGGGAGCTGTTTTTT.

V gene TRBV10-2 combines with J gene TRBJ1-1; D is perhaps TRBD1 (5 bases). CDR1 WSHSY and CDR2 SAAADI come from the germline V gene. Trimming removed 6 bases from V and 1 base from J, with 15 bases in between. The length of the CDR3 is 15 residues. The CDR3 reads CASRDNVWQNTEAFF. The CDR3 DNA is TGCGCCAGCAGGGACAACGTTTGGCAGAACACTGAAGCTTTCTTT.

This clone was found once. The same CDR3 arises from other DNA sequences in this sample as well. V is TRBV6-5 and J is TRBJ2-7; TRBD2 matches at 13 bases. CDR3 size: 14 residues. CDR1 is MNHEY, CDR2 SVGAGI, per germline. Germline trimming cut 5 bases from V and 2 bases from J; bases unmatched to any gene: 0. The CDR3 is CASSTSGGAYEQYF. In DNA, the CDR3 is TGTGCCAGCAGTACTAGCGGGGGGGCCTACGAGCAGTACTTC.

In nucleotides, the CDR3 is TGCGCCAGCAGCTTGGCCGCACAGATCACTGAAGCTTTCTTT. Its protein is CASSLAAQITEAFF. The V gene is TRBV5-1, the J gene TRBJ1-1; D not certain. The CDR3 consists of 14 residues. V was shortened by 0 bases and J by 4 bases, with 10 bases between the two germline ends. Germline lookup yields CDR1 SGHRS and CDR2 YFSETQ.

The chain combines TRBV6-1 with TRBJ2-3; 8 nucleotides line up with TRBD1. The ends lost 3 bases at V and 1 base at J; junction bases unmatched: 3. CDR3 length: 15 residues. Germline-derived CDR1 and CDR2 are MNHNS and SASEGT. CDR3 residues: CASSEGQARTDTQYF. CDR3 DNA: TGTGCCAGCAGTGAGGGACAGGCCCGCACAGATACGCAGTATTTT.

V is TRBV6-5 and J is TRBJ2-1; TRBD1 matches at 8 bases. Germline V gene lookup returns CDR1 MNHEY and CDR2 SVGAGI. The V gene end was trimmed by 3 bases and the J gene end by 5 bases; junction bases not matched to a gene: 6. The CDR3 covers 15 residues. The CDR3 coding sequence is TGTGCCAGCAGTTATTCCGGGACAGGCCACAATGAGCAGTTCTTC. Its protein is CASSYSGTGHNEQFF.

The rearrangement joins TRBV2 to TRBJ2-2, with 9 bases identical to TRBD2. The CDR3 is 15 amino acids. The trim removed 6 bases at V and 6 bases at J, leaving 8 bases unmatched. Germline loops: CDR1 SNHLY, CDR2 FYNNEI. In DNA form, the CDR3 reads TGTGCCAGCAGACCGGGACTAGCTCGTGCCGGGGAGCTGTTTTTT. This sequence encodes CASRPGLARAGELFF.

The chain has TRBV30 and TRBJ1-4; TRBD1 matches at 7 bases. This CDR3 has 15 residues. The junction had 4 bases not matched to a gene; V was cut back by 0 bases and J by 3 bases. Germline-derived CDR1 and CDR2 are GTSNPN and SVGIG (reference sequence). The CDR3 sequence: CAWSVQQGSNEKLFF. In DNA, the CDR3 is TGTGCCTGGAGTGTACAACAGGGGTCTAATGAAAAACTGTTTTTT. The full variable domain, rest sourced from reference TRBV30 and TRBJ1-4, is SQTIHQWPATLVQPVGSPLSLECTVEGTSNPNLYWYRQAAGRGLQLLFYSVGIGQISSEVPQNLSASRPQDRQFILSSKKLLLSDSGFYLCAWSVQQGSNEKLFFGSGTQLSVL.

The V call is TRBV27, the J call TRBJ1-4; 10 bases are shared with TRBD1. Trimming at V came to 1 base and at J to 14 bases, leaving 4 bases not matched to a gene. CDR1 and CDR2 (germline): MNHEY, SMNVEV (reference sequence). The CDR3 consists of 13 residues. The CDR3 DNA reads TGTGCCAGCAGTTTATGGGACAGGGGAAAGCTGTTTTTT. This translates into CASSLWDRGKLFF.

This sequence joins TRBV20-1 and TRBJ2-7; D call uncertain. Germline V gives CDR1 DFQATT, CDR2 SNEGSKA (reference sequence). This CDR3 is built from 11 residues. Trimming pared 6 bases from V and 1 base from J, leaving 7 bases between. CDR3 amino acids: CSAAESYEQYF. The CDR3 DNA sequence: TGCAGTGCCGCAGAATCCTACGAGCAGTACTTC.

This rearrangement joins TRBV5-8 to TRBJ1-6; tentatively, D is TRBD1 (6 bases). The length of the CDR3 is 16 residues. The germline CDR1 and CDR2 sequences are SGHTS and YDEGEE. The V and J ends lost 4 bases and 1 base respectively, with 12 bases between them. The CDR3 DNA reads as TGTGCCAGCAGCGAGACAGGAGATTCCTATAATTCACCCCTCCACTTT. Translating it yields CASSETGDSYNSPLHF.

The gene calls are TRBV25-1 and TRBJ1-6, with 11 bases that match TRBD1. CDR1 is MGHDK, CDR2 SYGVNS, per germline. This CDR3 contains 13 residues. Losses at the gene ends were 9 bases for V and 10 bases for J; bases not matched to a gene: 5. The CDR3 is CASRTGGGSPLHF. DNA of the CDR3: TGTGCCAGTAGGACAGGGGGCGGATCACCCCTCCACTTT.

The chain employs TRBV5-5 and TRBJ1-1; 7 bases line up with TRBD1. CDR1 is SGHKS, CDR2 YYEKEE, per germline (reference sequence). Trimming removed 4 bases from V and 7 bases from J; junction bases left unmatched: 7. The CDR3 runs 13 residues. The CDR3 nucleotides read TGTGCCAGCAGCCCAATCCGACAGGGTGAAGCTTTCTTT. It translates to CASSPIRQGEAFF.

The chain couples TRBV21-1 to TRBJ2-3; the D call TRBD1 from the table was never checked on the DNA. TRBV21-1 is a listed pseudogene. The CDR3 sequence is 18 residues long. CDR3 DNA: TGTGCCAGCAGCAAAGCCCAGGCAGAATCGTCCCTCACAGATACGCAGTATTTT. Its protein is CASSKAQAESSLTDTQYF.

This chain uses TRBV2 with TRBJ2-3, with TRBD2 identical over 7 bases. Germline CDR1 reads SNHLY; CDR2 reads FYNNEI. There are 15 residues in the CDR3. The trim removed 10 bases at V and 0 bases at J, leaving 10 bases unmatched. The CDR3 coding sequence is TGTGCCACATCCGGGACTACCTCTAGCACAGATACGCAGTATTTT. Its protein is CATSGTTSSTDTQYF.

The rearrangement links TRBV6-5 to TRBJ1-2; 7 positions agree with TRBD1. V lost 6 bases to trimming and J lost 5 bases; unmatched junction nucleotides: 9. Germline CDR1 reads MNHEY; CDR2 reads SVGAGI. This CDR3 region has 14 residues. The CDR3 DNA is TGTGCCAGCAGGATCCAGGGGGATTTGTATGGCTACACCTTC. Translating it yields CASRIQGDLYGYTF.

This chain uses TRBV5-4 with TRBJ2-5; 11 nucleotides match TRBD2. Germline lookup yields CDR1 SGHNT and CDR2 YYREEE (reference sequence). This CDR3 has 17 amino acids. Trimming cost V 6 bases and J 3 bases; bases outside gene matches: 13. The CDR3 DNA follows: TGTGCCAGCAACCCCGGCCGCCTAGCGGGGGGTAAAGAGACCCAGTACTTC. Its protein is CASNPGRLAGGKETQYF.

The DNA of the CDR3 is TGTGCCAGCAGTTACTCAGGGGGCCGGGTGAACACTGAAGCTTTCTTT. This codes for CASSYSGGRVNTEAFF. The chain combines TRBV6-5 with TRBJ1-1; 7 bases are a match to TRBD1. In germline, CDR1 is MNHEY, CDR2 SVGAGI. The CDR3 loop spans 16 amino acids. The ends lost 0 bases at V and 0 bases at J; junction bases unmatched: 4.

This rearrangement joins TRBV5-1 to TRBJ2-2, with TRBD2 matching over 13 bases. The CDR3 runs 20 residues. Germline V gene lookup returns CDR1 SGHRS and CDR2 YFSETQ. V lost 0 bases and J lost 0; bases outside the gene matches: 8. CDR3 loop: CASSLVRTSGGFANTGELFF. The CDR3 DNA is TGCGCCAGCAGCTTGGTCAGGACTAGCGGGGGTTTCGCGAACACCGGGGAGCTGTTTTTT.

The J gene is TRBJ2-5, the V gene TRBV5-5; TRBD1 aligns across 10 bases. The CDR3 contains 15 residues. Germline V CDR1 and CDR2: SGHKS, YYEKEE (reference sequence). J lost 5 bases, V lost 5 bases, and 9 bases had no gene match. Here the CDR3 reads CASSFPGQGSETQYF. DNA for the CDR3: TGTGCCAGCAGTTTCCCGGGACAGGGGTCTGAGACCCAGTACTTC. Full variable domain (rest looked up from reference TRBV5-5 and TRBJ2-5): DAGVTQSPTHLIKTRGQQVTLRCSPISGHKSVSWYQQVLGQGPQFIFQYYEKEERGRGNFPDRFSARQFPNYSSELNVNALLLGDSALYLCASSFPGQGSETQYFGPGTRLLVL.